Listed here are 8 T cell receptor beta chains from one sample, sequenced in a study of blood T cell repertoires in COVID-19. Profiling relied on immunoSEQ multiplex PCR, and the TCRdb table lists in-frame clones only, not all of them. The data show about 100,000 clones, around four fifths seen once. The sequencing sample was made of peripheral blood. The receptor set was obtained from a woman aged 65 to 85 with acute or convalescent COVID-19.

The chain uses TRBV4-3 and TRBJ1-5; 9 bases align to TRBD1. This CDR3 contains 20 residues. Looked up from germline, CDR1 is LGHNA and CDR2 is YSLEER. V dropped 0 bases and J dropped 4; count of bases not matched to a gene: 16. This CDR3 is CASSQDLGTGNYLGNQPQHF. The CDR3 DNA sequence: TGCGCCAGCAGCCAAGATTTGGGGACAGGGAATTATTTAGGAAATCAGCCCCAGCATTTT.

The chain couples TRBV5-4 to TRBJ1-2; TRBD1 aligns across 12 bases. This CDR3 contains 17 residues. Germline trimming cut 4 bases from V and 3 bases from J; bases unmatched to any gene: 10. Looked up from germline, CDR1 is SGHNT and CDR2 is YYREEE (reference sequence). CDR3 amino acids: CASSTGTGGRRDYGYTF. The CDR3, as DNA: TGTGCCAGCAGCACCGGGACAGGGGGCAGGAGGGACTATGGCTACACCTTC.

J is TRBJ1-6 and V is TRBV11-2; weak D call: TRBD1 (6 bases). The CDR3 is 14 amino acids. CDR1 and CDR2 (germline): SGHAT, FQNNGV. With 5 bases removed from V and 7 bases from J, the gap between germline ends came to 12 bases. The CDR3 spells CASSQAGGNSPLHF. The DNA of the CDR3 is TGTGCCAGCAGCCAGGCGGGGGGCAATTCACCCCTCCACTTT.

The rearrangement joins TRBV5-1 to TRBJ1-1; D possibly corresponds to TRBD1 (5 bases). CDR1 is SGHRS, CDR2 YFSETQ, per germline. V was cut by 4 bases and J by 1 base, with 17 bases left in between. The CDR3 spans 16 residues. The CDR3 region is CASSQYGSTGNTEAFF. CDR3 DNA: TGCGCCAGCAGCCAATACGGAAGTACAGGGAACACTGAAGCTTTCTTT.

V usage is TRBV10-2 and J usage is TRBJ1-2; no firm D call. The CDR3 is made up of 12 amino acids. Germline CDR1 reads WSHSY; CDR2 reads SAAADI. V lost 5 bases, J lost 5 bases, and 9 bases lay in between. The CDR3: CASSTVQYGYTF. The CDR3 DNA reads TGCGCCAGCAGTACAGTCCAATATGGCTACACCTTC.

This clone was recorded a few times. The CDR3: CSVTDIMNTEAFF. The CDR3 nucleotides read TGCAGCGTTACGGACATTATGAACACTGAAGCTTTCTTT. The chain couples TRBV29-1 to TRBJ1-1, with a tentative D call TRBD1 (5 bases). With 5 bases removed from V and 0 bases from J, the gap between germline ends came to 10 bases. This CDR3 is 13 amino acids long. CDR1 is SQVTM and CDR2 is ANQGSEA in the germline V gene.

For the CDR3, the DNA is TGTGCCAGCAGCCCCGGTGGGGGGGGCACAGATACGCAGTATTTT. This translates into CASSPGGGGTDTQYF. The V and J genes are TRBV7-2 and TRBJ2-3; TRBD2 matches 7 bases. CDR1 and CDR2 from the germline V gene are SGHTA and FQGNSA. The CDR3 has 15 amino acids. The V segment lost 5 bases and the J segment 1 base; nucleotides outside the gene matches: 6.

The chain couples TRBV13 to TRBJ2-7; D is possibly TRBD1 (5 bases). The V end was cut by 2 bases, the J end by 6 bases, with 14 bases between. This CDR3 contains 14 residues. The germline V gene has CDR1 PRHDT and CDR2 FYEKMQ (reference sequence). The CDR3 loop is CASSLRRVRGEQYF. The CDR3 bases are TGTGCCAGCAGCTTAAGGAGAGTAAGGGGCGAGCAGTACTTC.